Presented here are 15 T cell receptor beta chains from one specimen sequenced in a study of blood T cell repertoires in COVID-19. Some clones are missing from TCRdb's copy, which holds only in-frame ones; the method was immunoSEQ multiplex PCR. The sample carries about 160,000 clones, more than 70% recorded once. Sequenced sample: peripheral blood. Receptors were obtained from a man aged 60 to 69 with acute or convalescent COVID-19.

The chain couples TRBV3-1 (or the pseudogene TRBV3-2) to TRBJ1-2, with TRBD1 as a possible D gene (5 bases). The V and J ends lost 2 bases and 7 bases respectively, with 17 bases between them. Germline V gives CDR1 LGHDT, CDR2 YNNKEL (reference sequence). The CDR3 contains 15 residues. The CDR3 DNA is TGTGCCAGCAGCCAATCGTATGGGGGGTTGCGTGGCTACACCTTC. This codes for CASSQSYGGLRGYTF.

The V and J genes are TRBV6-2 or TRBV6-3 and TRBJ2-1, with 8 bases lining up with TRBD1. This CDR3 comprises 17 residues. The germline gives CDR1 MNHEY, CDR2 SVGEGT. The ends lost 2 bases at V and 0 bases at J; junction bases unmatched: 6. The CDR3 bases are TGTGCCAGCAGTTACCCCCCAGACAGGGGCTCCTACAATGAGCAGTTCTTC. Translated, it gives CASSYPPDRGSYNEQFF.

The chain carries TRBV29-1 and TRBJ2-1, with TRBD1 identical over 9 bases. V was clipped by 6 bases and J by 9 bases; unmatched bases: 9. The germline CDR1 and CDR2 sequences are SQVTM and ANQGSEA. There are 13 residues in the CDR3. This CDR3 reads CSVGQGSFGEQFF. The DNA for the CDR3 is TGCAGCGTGGGACAGGGAAGCTTCGGTGAGCAGTTCTTC.

The genes are TRBV20-1 and TRBJ1-2, with D possibly TRBD1 on 6 matching bases. The CDR3 extends over 15 amino acids. With 3 bases removed from V and 3 bases from J, the gap between germline ends came to 17 bases. The germline CDR1 and CDR2 sequences are DFQATT and SNEGSKA (reference sequence). In DNA, the CDR3 is TGCAGTGCTAGTACCCCCGGACAGCTTTACTATGGCTACACCTTC. This codes for CSASTPGQLYYGYTF.

This chain joins TRBV12-3 or TRBV12-4 and TRBJ1-2; D possibly corresponds to TRBD1 (5 bases). Trimming pared 3 bases from V and 7 bases from J, leaving 12 bases between. This CDR3 comprises 13 residues. CDR3 protein: CASSFFRDSGYTF. Here the CDR3 DNA reads TGTGCCAGCAGTTTCTTCAGGGATAGTGGCTACACCTTC.

This clone was counted once. The chain has TRBV9 and TRBJ1-3; tentative D call: TRBD1 (5 bases). V lost 0 bases, J lost 0 bases, and 7 bases lay in between. From germline, CDR1 is SGDLS and CDR2 YYNGEE. The CDR3 has 15 amino acids. The CDR3 region has the DNA TGTGCCAGCAGCGTAGGAGACAGCTCTGGAAACACCATATATTTT. Amino acids: CASSVGDSSGNTIYF.

The gene calls are TRBV9 and TRBJ2-1; D remains ambiguous. There are 15 residues in the CDR3. The V end was cut by 0 bases, the J end by 2 bases, with 9 bases between. Per germline, CDR1 SGDLS and CDR2 YYNGEE. The CDR3 here is CASSVDSGPYNEQFF. CDR3 nucleotide sequence: TGTGCCAGCAGCGTAGATTCAGGTCCCTACAATGAGCAGTTCTTC.

The chain combines TRBV5-4 with TRBJ1-4, with D possibly matching TRBD1 (6 bases). Trimming took 3 bases from V and 1 from J, leaving 10 bases between them. This CDR3 contains 15 residues. CDR1 SGHNT and CDR2 YYREEE come from the germline V gene (reference sequence). CDR3 residues: CASSSNRVTNEKLFF. The DNA of the CDR3 is TGTGCCAGCAGCTCAAACAGGGTAACTAATGAAAAACTGTTTTTT.

The gene calls are TRBV7-2 and TRBJ2-7; 10 bases map to TRBD1. CDR1 is SGHTA, CDR2 FQGNSA, per germline. The CDR3 consists of 16 residues. V shed 6 bases, J shed 7 bases, and the junction held 15 bases outside the gene matches. CDR3 in DNA: TGTGCCAGCAGTTCCCCTTGGGACAGGGGCCTCTGGGAGCAGTACTTC. Protein product: CASSSPWDRGLWEQYF.

The chain links TRBV5-4 to TRBJ1-3, with D possibly matching TRBD1 (6 bases). Trimming took off 0 bases at V and 0 bases at J, with 7 bases between the two ends. CDR3 length: 15 amino acids. Looked up from germline, CDR1 is SGHNT and CDR2 is YYREEE (reference sequence). The DNA of the CDR3 is TGTGCCAGCAGCTTGGACAGGGCCTCTGGAAACACCATATATTTT. Translation gives CASSLDRASGNTIYF. Based on the CDR3 plus reference TRBV5-4 and TRBJ1-3, the full variable domain is ETGVTQSPTHLIKTRGQQVTLRCSSQSGHNTVSWYQQALGQGPQFIFQYYREEENGRGNFPPRFSGLQFPNYSSELNVNALELDDSALYLCASSLDRASGNTIYFGEGSWLTVV.

The CDR3 DNA reads as TGTGCCAGCAGGCTACCCAGGCACAAGAACTATGGCTACACCTTC. This translates into CASRLPRHKNYGYTF. This rearrangement joins TRBV27 to TRBJ1-2; D is unresolved. Germline V lookup: CDR1 MNHEY, CDR2 SMNVEV (reference sequence). The CDR3 length is 15 residues. The germline V and J ends were trimmed by 6 bases and 2 bases, with 16 bases remaining between them.

This clone appeared a single time. The V call is TRBV27, the J call TRBJ2-4, with 8 positions matching TRBD1. The germline V gene encodes CDR1 MNHEY and CDR2 SMNVEV (reference sequence). The CDR3 has 17 amino acids. V was pared by 1 base and J by 2 bases, with 7 bases of the junction left unmatched. CDR3 DNA: TGTGCCAGCAGTTTATTTCAGGGGGCAGCATCCAAAAACATTCAGTACTTC. This sequence encodes CASSLFQGAASKNIQYF.

The chain employs TRBV3-1 (or the pseudogene TRBV3-2) and TRBJ1-5; D is uncertain. CDR3 size: 16 residues. Trimming cost V 4 bases and J 4 bases, with 17 bases left between them. Germline CDR1 is LGHDT and CDR2 is YNNKEL (reference sequence). The CDR3 loop reads CASSRLPGVWNQPQHF. The CDR3 DNA follows: TGTGCCAGCAGCCGCCTGCCCGGGGTTTGGAATCAGCCCCAGCATTTT.

The V call is TRBV7-9, the J call TRBJ2-1; 9 nucleotides align to TRBD2. With V trimmed by 3 bases and J by 2 bases, 2 bases remained unmatched. CDR1 SEHNR and CDR2 FQNEAQ come from the germline V gene (reference sequence). This CDR3 has 15 amino acids. The CDR3 region is CASSLAGGPYNEQFF. For the CDR3, the DNA is TGTGCCAGCAGCTTGGCGGGGGGGCCCTACAATGAGCAGTTCTTC.

The V gene is TRBV7-2, the J gene TRBJ2-1; 8 bases are a match to TRBD2. Trimming cost V 5 bases and J 0 bases; bases outside gene matches: 9. This CDR3 is 17 amino acids long. Per germline, CDR1 SGHTA and CDR2 FQGNSA. CDR3 DNA: TGTGCCAGCAGCACCCAAGCGGGGGTAGGCTCCTACAATGAGCAGTTCTTC. Residues: CASSTQAGVGSYNEQFF.